This record looks at one TCR beta chain sequence and its context. What it binds is not known. This record comes from a study of cytomegalovirus exposure and HLA in healthy donors. Broader study findings: About 87% or about 30% of the time was how often most TCR beta V segments were productive, according to an earlier analysis. Researchers counted 150 to 200 TCR beta chains as cytomegalovirus-associated.

Germline lookup yields CDR1 MGHDK and CDR2 SYGVNS. V shed 3 bases and J shed 6 bases, with 6 bases lying between them. This CDR3 spans 11 amino acids. Both 60 Vbeta primers and 13 Jbeta primers went into the PCR. Measured with immunoSEQ multiplex PCR; TCRdb has only the in-frame clones, and not every one. The sample holds some 120,000 clones; approximately 77% are singletons and the top ten take around 1.8%. The genes are TRBV25-1 and TRBJ2-7; D unresolved. The sequence derives from a man between 18 and 29 years old in good health and CMV-seronegative. The sequencing input was PBMCs. Here the CDR3 DNA reads TGTGCCAGCAGTGAGTCCCGCGAGCAGTACTTC. Translating it yields CASSESREQYF.